These 20 T cell receptor beta chains share one sample of origin, sequenced in a study of T cells in Graves' hyperthyroidism and ophthalmopathy. RNA transcripts were the template for amplifying TCR beta CDR3 regions. First-round RT-PCR targeting the TCR CDR3 was performed with the HTBI primer set. TCRdb reprocessed the multiplex PCR reads with MiXCR, giving one entry per CDR3 protein. The data show 550,000 to 800,000 distinct CDR3 sequences, approximately 15% seen once. The specimen sequenced was blood. The receptor source for this set is a man aged 45-65 years with Graves' hyperthyroidism.

This clonotype was counted a few times. The CDR3 end shows no conserved phenylalanine or tryptophan, and so a read error is likely. This chain connects TRBV6-1 to TRBJ2-7; 9 bases match TRBD2. V trimming: 4 bases; J trimming: 0 bases; junction bases outside the gene matches: 4. This CDR3 spans 15 amino acids. The germline gives CDR1 MNHNS, CDR2 SASEGT. CDR3 DNA sequence: TGTGCCAGCAGTGCCGGGACTAGCTTCTCCTACGAGCAGTACCTC. Amino acid sequence: CASSAGTSFSYEQYL.

This sequence joins TRBV5-1 and TRBJ2-7; 10 bases map to TRBD2. CDR1 and CDR2 (germline): SGHRS, YFSETQ. The CDR3 consists of 16 residues. The V and J ends lost 4 bases and 1 base, in that order; junction bases with no gene match: 8. CDR3 sequence: CASSPLAGVESYEQYF. CDR3 nucleotide sequence: TGCGCCAGCAGCCCCCTAGCGGGAGTGGAGTCCTACGAGCAGTACTTC.

This clonotype was picked up many times. The chain recombines TRBV18 with TRBJ2-6, with TRBD1 matching over 7 bases. The J segment lost 2 bases and the V segment lost 6 bases, leaving 4 bases of the junction unmatched. The CDR3 is 15 residues long. Germline V gene sequence: CDR1 KGHSH, CDR2 LQKENI. The CDR3 sequence: CASSRDSPGANVLTF. CDR3 sequence (DNA): TGTGCCAGCTCTCGGGACAGTCCTGGGGCCAACGTCCTGACTTTC.

This clonotype was counted many times. The chain joins TRBV7-2 to TRBJ2-2, with 11 bases fitting TRBD2. Germline V gene lookup returns CDR1 SGHTA and CDR2 FQGNSA. The CDR3 has 16 residues. V was pared by 6 bases and J by 5 bases, with 8 bases of the junction left unmatched. The DNA for the CDR3 is TGTGCCAGCAGTCCAACTAGCGGGAGAGGGACCGGGGAGCTGTTTTTT. Its translation is CASSPTSGRGTGELFF.

This clonotype occurred many times. The chain has TRBV11-2 and TRBJ1-2, with TRBD1 matching 9 bases. Trimming at V came to 4 bases and at J to 6 bases, leaving 9 bases not matched to a gene. Germline lookup yields CDR1 SGHAT and CDR2 FQNNGV. This CDR3 has 15 amino acids. Here the CDR3 DNA reads TGTGCCAGCAGCTCTAACAGGGGGCGCCTGAATGGCTACACCTTC. Its protein product is CASSSNRGRLNGYTF.

The chain couples TRBV10-1 to TRBJ2-1, with D hard to call. Deletions cut 2 bases from V and 8 bases from J, with 10 bases between. Germline V gene data show CDR1 as WNHNN and CDR2 as SYGVQD (reference sequence). CDR3 length: 13 amino acids. In nucleotides, the CDR3 is TGCGCCAGCAGTGAGGTAGGACCCGATGAGCAGTTCTTC. Protein product: CASSEVGPDEQFF.

V is TRBV5-1 and J is TRBJ1-4; no clear D gene. V was trimmed by 1 base and J by 3 bases, leaving 7 bases between them. Germline V gene lookup returns CDR1 SGHRS and CDR2 YFSETQ. The CDR3 loop spans 14 amino acids. The CDR3 region has the DNA TGCGCCAGCAGCTTGCGACCTTCTAATGAAAAACTGTTTTTT. Translation: CASSLRPSNEKLFF. Supplemented by reference TRBV5-1 and TRBJ1-4, the full variable domain reads KAGVTQTPRYLIKTRGQQVTLSCSPISGHRSVSWYQQTPGQGLQFLFEYFSETQRNKGNFPGRFSGRQFSNSRSEMNVSTLELGDSALYLCASSLRPSNEKLFFGSGTQLSVL.

The rearrangement joins TRBV27 to TRBJ2-6; 10 bases fit TRBD2. J was trimmed by 3 bases and V by 8 bases; bases with no gene match: 13. Germline V gene data show CDR1 as MNHEY and CDR2 as SMNVEV (reference sequence). This CDR3 spans 18 amino acids. The CDR3 bases are TGTGCCAGCTACGGGAGCGGGAGGGCCGGAATTGGGGCCAACGTCCTGACTTTC. It translates to CASYGSGRAGIGANVLTF.

This clonotype has just a few counts. In nucleotides, the CDR3 is TGTGCCAGCAGCTTGACAGGGGGCGGGATTGTCTACACCTTC. This translates into CASSLTGGGIVYTF. The chain couples TRBV7-9 to TRBJ1-2; 10 positions match TRBD1. J lost 10 bases, V lost 3 bases, and 8 bases had no gene match. The CDR3 totals 14 residues. In germline, CDR1 is SEHNR, CDR2 FQNEAQ (reference sequence). Combining the CDR3 with reference TRBV7-9 and TRBJ1-2 gives the whole variable domain DTGVSQNPRHKITKRGQNVTFRCDPISEHNRLYWYRQTLGQGPEFLTYFQNEAQLEKSRLLSDRFSAERPKGSFSTLEIQRTEQGDSAMYLCASSLTGGGIVYTFGSGTRLTVV.

The chain has TRBV20-1 and TRBJ1-6, with a possible D match to TRBD1 (6 bases). V was pared by 0 bases and J by 9 bases, with 12 bases between. Germline-derived CDR1 and CDR2 are DFQATT and SNEGSKA (reference sequence). The CDR3 spans 14 residues. The CDR3 DNA is TGCAGTGCTAGAGAGCGGACAGATTTTTCACCCCTCCACTTT. Residues: CSARERTDFSPLHF.

This clonotype was found a few times. The chain carries TRBV30 and TRBJ1-1; a weak D match, TRBD1 (5 bases). The CDR3 is 11 amino acids. Germline V CDR1 and CDR2: GTSNPN, SVGIG (reference sequence). Trimming cost V 0 bases and J 10 bases, with 9 bases left between them. The CDR3 sequence is CAWSVPGAAFF. Written as DNA, the CDR3 is TGTGCCTGGAGTGTACCCGGGGCAGCTTTCTTT.

This chain joins TRBV7-9 and TRBJ2-1, with D perhaps matching TRBD1 or TRBD2 (5 bases each). The CDR3 runs 14 residues. V lost 3 bases to trimming and J lost 6 bases, with 12 bases between them. The germline V gene encodes CDR1 SEHNR and CDR2 FQNEAQ (reference sequence). The CDR3 bases are TGTGCCAGCAGCTTTTGGGGGAGCCGCAATGAGCAGTTCTTC. Translation: CASSFWGSRNEQFF.

The rearrangement joins TRBV19 to TRBJ1-5, with D unclear. V lost 4 bases and J 5 bases, leaving 15 bases between the germline ends. CDR3 size: 15 residues. The germline V gene encodes CDR1 LNHDA and CDR2 SQIVND (reference sequence). The CDR3 coding sequence is TGTGCCAGTAGTAGAGCCTTAGGAGCGGATCAGCCCCAGCATTTT. Amino acids: CASSRALGADQPQHF.

The J gene is TRBJ2-2, the V gene TRBV15, with D unresolved. V was cut by 0 bases and J by 4 bases, with 18 bases left in between. The germline CDR1 and CDR2 sequences are LNHNV and YYDKDF (reference sequence). The CDR3 sequence is 18 residues long. The CDR3 nucleotides are TGTGCCACCAGCAGAGATCTTGTGACACCCACGATCACCGGGGAGCTGTTTTTT. It codes for CATSRDLVTPTITGELFF.

Here the CDR3 reads CASSPGDATDTQYF. The CDR3 DNA sequence: TGCGCCAGCAGCCCAGGGGACGCCACAGATACGCAGTATTTT. V usage is TRBV5-1 and J usage is TRBJ2-3; D is possibly TRBD1 (6 bases). Per the germline V gene, CDR1 is SGHRS and CDR2 is YFSETQ. Deletions cut 4 bases from V and 2 bases from J, with 11 bases between. The CDR3 is made up of 14 amino acids.

This chain links TRBV28 with TRBJ2-7; 7 bases fit TRBD1. The CDR3 runs to 15 residues. The V gene's germline CDR1 is MDHEN and CDR2 SYDVKM. V lost 4 bases to trimming and J lost 2 bases; unmatched junction nucleotides: 8. CDR3 region: CASSYGTAIAYEQYF. In DNA form, the CDR3 reads TGTGCCAGCAGTTATGGGACAGCAATAGCCTACGAGCAGTACTTC.

The CDR3 bases are TGCAGCGCCGGGACAGGGCCCTACGAGCAGTACTTC. It is translated as CSAGTGPYEQYF. The rearrangement links TRBV29-1 to TRBJ2-7, with 9 bases matching TRBD1. Germline V gene lookup returns CDR1 SQVTM and CDR2 ANQGSEA. The CDR3 spans 12 residues. Trimming cost V 7 bases and J 2 bases; bases outside gene matches: 3.

This clonotype has only a few counts. This chain connects TRBV19 to TRBJ2-1; 9 positions match TRBD1. Trimming took 8 bases from V and 7 from J; bases not matched to a gene: 15. Germline CDR1 reads LNHDA; CDR2 reads SQIVND (reference sequence). The CDR3 is made up of 16 amino acids. CDR3 nucleotide sequence: TGTGCCAGTCTGCCGACAGGGGGGTACGCGGAAAATGAGCAGTTCTTC. It codes for CASLPTGGYAENEQFF.

This clonotype has just a few counts. The chain joins TRBV5-1 to TRBJ1-4; the D is unclear. V was trimmed by 4 bases and J by 0 bases, leaving 10 bases between them. Germline V gene data show CDR1 as SGHRS and CDR2 as YFSETQ. This CDR3 comprises 15 residues. CDR3 loop: CASSRYQATNEKLFF. DNA of the CDR3: TGCGCCAGCAGCCGTTACCAAGCAACTAATGAAAAACTGTTTTTT.

This clonotype has a count of ten or more. The rearrangement uses TRBV12-3 or TRBV12-4 and TRBJ2-3; D ambiguous. V lost 6 bases and J 0 bases, leaving 10 bases between the germline ends. This CDR3 is built from 14 residues. As DNA, the CDR3 is TGTGCCAGCAGCCACGGGTCTAGCACAGATACGCAGTATTTT. Translated, it gives CASSHGSSTDTQYF.